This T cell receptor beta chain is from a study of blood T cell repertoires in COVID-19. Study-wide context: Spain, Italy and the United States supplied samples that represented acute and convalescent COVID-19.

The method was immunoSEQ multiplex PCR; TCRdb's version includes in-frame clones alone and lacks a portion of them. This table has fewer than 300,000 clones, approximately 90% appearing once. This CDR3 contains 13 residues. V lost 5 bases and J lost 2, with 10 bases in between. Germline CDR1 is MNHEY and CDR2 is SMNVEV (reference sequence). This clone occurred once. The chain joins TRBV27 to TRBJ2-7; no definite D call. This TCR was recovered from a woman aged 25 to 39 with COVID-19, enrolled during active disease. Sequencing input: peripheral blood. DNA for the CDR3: TGTGCCAGCAGTGAAAGACAAACCTACGAGCAGTACTTC. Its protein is CASSERQTYEQYF.